Following are 15 T cell receptor beta chains from one sample sequenced in a study of OX40 agonist ivuxolimab in advanced cancers. Produced via immunoSEQ multiplex PCR; TCRdb's table is partial and in-frame only. The data hold about 48,000 clones, with around 85% observed a single time. The sample consisted of CD4+ or CD8+ T cells sorted from blood, taken in a trial of the OX40 agonist ivuxolimab. Receptors originate from an adult with an advanced solid tumor such as melanoma, head and neck, liver or kidney cancer.

V gene TRBV5-4 combines with J gene TRBJ2-2; TRBD1 matches at 10 bases. The CDR3 length is 17 residues. With 4 bases clipped from V and 5 bases from J, the junction kept 11 bases outside the gene matches. The germline V gene encodes CDR1 SGHNT and CDR2 YYREEE (reference sequence). In DNA, the CDR3 is TGTGCCAGCAGCCCCGGGGGACAGGGGCGGGGGACCGGGGAGCTGTTTTTT. Protein sequence: CASSPGGQGRGTGELFF.

The CDR3 DNA follows: TGTGCCAGCAGCTTAAGCGGGGGCACAGATACGCAGTATTTT. It yields the protein CASSLSGGTDTQYF. This chain connects TRBV11-2 to TRBJ2-3; 7 bases are a match to TRBD2. Trimming took 2 bases from V and 1 from J; bases not matched to a gene: 0. From germline, CDR1 is SGHAT and CDR2 FQNNGV. The CDR3 has 14 amino acids.

The V call is TRBV7-8, the J call TRBJ1-4, with no clear D. CDR3 length: 15 amino acids. Germline CDR1 and CDR2: SGHVS and FQNEAQ. V shed 4 bases and J shed 5 bases, with 14 bases lying between them. This CDR3 reads CASSSRGQANEKLFF. CDR3 nucleotide sequence: TGTGCCAGCAGCTCAAGAGGGCAGGCGAATGAAAAACTGTTTTTT.

The CDR3 sequence: CASSFLPGTNYGYTF. The CDR3 DNA reads TGTGCCAGCAGCTTTCTCCCGGGGACGAACTATGGCTACACCTTC. The J gene is TRBJ1-2, the V gene TRBV5-6, with D perhaps TRBD1 (5 bases). The ends were cut back, 2 bases at V and 2 bases at J, with 13 bases in the middle. This CDR3 has 15 amino acids. Germline V gives CDR1 SGHDT, CDR2 YYEEEE.

CDR3 in amino acids: CASSPDLYEQYF. CDR3 coding DNA: TGTGCCAGCAGTCCGGACCTCTACGAGCAGTACTTC. The J gene is TRBJ2-7, the V gene TRBV6-1; D remains ambiguous. The V gene's germline CDR1 is MNHNS and CDR2 SASEGT. CDR3 length: 12 amino acids. V shed 5 bases and J shed 3 bases, with 8 bases lying between them.

The chain joins TRBV11-2 to TRBJ2-1; TRBD1 agrees at 7 bases. The CDR3 has 16 amino acids. Per the germline V gene, CDR1 is SGHAT and CDR2 is FQNNGV. Unmatched junction bases numbered 12, after V lost 4 bases and J lost 6 bases. The CDR3 loop reads CASSSRQGSMGNEQFF. The CDR3 DNA follows: TGTGCCAGCAGCTCCCGACAGGGTTCTATGGGCAATGAGCAGTTCTTC.

V gene TRBV7-2 combines with J gene TRBJ1-2, with D unclear. Trimming pared 4 bases from V and 8 bases from J, leaving 17 bases between. The CDR3 is 14 residues long. CDR1 is SGHTA, CDR2 FQGNSA, per germline. In DNA form, the CDR3 reads TGTGCCAGCAGCTCCCCCCGCAGGTCGGGAGGCTACACCTTC. Residues: CASSSPRRSGGYTF.

The chain joins TRBV7-3 to TRBJ2-3; the D gene is possibly TRBD2 (6 bases). The CDR3 extends over 15 amino acids. Trimming stripped 2 bases from V and 4 bases from J, with 13 bases between. Germline V CDR1 and CDR2: SGHTA, FQGTGA. Here the CDR3 reads CASSLGGTLADTQYF. CDR3 in DNA: TGTGCCAGCAGCTTAGGCGGGACTCTGGCAGATACGCAGTATTTT.

The chain joins TRBV9 to TRBJ2-3; 7 bases line up with TRBD2. The CDR3 has 15 residues. CDR1 is SGDLS and CDR2 is YYNGEE in the germline V gene. Unmatched junction bases numbered 3, after V lost 0 bases and J lost 2 bases. The CDR3 nucleotides are TGTGCCAGCAGCGTAGCGGGAGGTTCCACAGATACGCAGTATTTT. Amino acid sequence: CASSVAGGSTDTQYF.

The V call is TRBV10-3, the J call TRBJ2-7; D remains ambiguous. In germline, CDR1 is ENHRY, CDR2 SYGVKD. V lost 0 bases and J 4 bases, leaving 7 bases between the germline ends. This CDR3 has 13 amino acids. The DNA for the CDR3 is TGTGCCATCAGTGAGTCGCTTGGGTACGAGCAGTACTTC. It is translated as CAISESLGYEQYF.

The V gene is TRBV18, the J gene TRBJ2-5; D unclear. V gave up 4 bases and J gave up 0 bases, with 21 bases separating them. Per germline, CDR1 KGHSH and CDR2 LQKENI. The CDR3 covers 18 residues. As DNA, the CDR3 is TGTGCCAGCTCACGGTCAGTGCGGCTCAATAAGTACCAAGAGACCCAGTACTTC. It specifies CASSRSVRLNKYQETQYF.

The rearrangement links TRBV5-1 to TRBJ2-2; 9 bases are shared with TRBD2. With 0 bases clipped from V and 6 bases from J, the junction kept 6 bases outside the gene matches. The CDR3 length is 16 residues. Germline V gene sequence: CDR1 SGHRS, CDR2 YFSETQ. The CDR3 coding sequence is TGCGCCAGCAGCTTGGGAAATAGCGGGAGCCCCGGGGAGCTGTTTTTT. Residues: CASSLGNSGSPGELFF.

The genes are TRBV7-9 and TRBJ2-1, with 12 bases that match TRBD2. This CDR3 contains 16 residues. Trimming at V came to 2 bases and at J to 9 bases, leaving 8 bases not matched to a gene. Germline CDR1 is SEHNR and CDR2 is FQNEAQ (reference sequence). CDR3 sequence: CASSLPTSGSLIEQFF. Written as DNA, the CDR3 is TGTGCCAGCAGCTTACCGACTAGCGGGAGTCTCATTGAGCAGTTCTTC. The complete variable domain, with remaining parts taken from reference TRBV7-9 and TRBJ2-1, reads DTGVSQNPRHKITKRGQNVTFRCDPISEHNRLYWYRQTLGQGPEFLTYFQNEAQLEKSRLLSDRFSAERPKGSFSTLEIQRTEQGDSAMYLCASSLPTSGSLIEQFFGPGTRLTVL.

The rearrangement uses TRBV7-8 and TRBJ1-4; D remains ambiguous. Per germline, CDR1 SGHVS and CDR2 FQNEAQ. The CDR3 is 15 amino acids. The germline V and J ends were trimmed by 1 base and 4 bases, with 10 bases remaining between them. The CDR3: CASSLGFVFNEKLFF. CDR3 in DNA: TGTGCCAGCAGCTTAGGCTTTGTTTTTAATGAAAAACTGTTTTTT.

V usage is TRBV7-9 and J usage is TRBJ2-7; possible D gene TRBD2, 6 bases. Germline-derived CDR1 and CDR2 are SEHNR and FQNEAQ (reference sequence). The CDR3 consists of 14 residues. Trimming left V 3 bases short and J 6 bases short, with 15 bases between. The CDR3 coding sequence is TGTGCCAGCAGCTTGAACTCCCAGGGAGGCGAGCAGTACTTC. Its protein product is CASSLNSQGGEQYF.